The table lists the clone carrying this T cell receptor (beta chain) with many counts. As yet, its antigen is unknown. Germline-derived CDR1 and CDR2 are SQVTM and ANQGSEA. This CDR3 is 14 amino acids long. V was clipped by 0 bases and J by 6 bases, with 14 bases between them. With iRepertoire HTBI primers and Arm-PCR of CDR3 regions, TCR beta libraries were built. TCRdb reprocessed the multiplex PCR reads with MiXCR, giving one entry per CDR3 protein. The sample lists roughly 400,000 distinct CDR3 sequences; less than 25% were seen once. The data originate from a study of regulatory T cells in long-lasting Graves disease. Study conclusions and caveats: Lower TCR diversity characterized persistent Graves' patients relative to newly diagnosed patients.

Time point reported: persistent/refractory GD, antithyroid drugs over 5 years with positive TRAb. Preparation of the TCR library used RNA extracted from PBMCs. Doctors identified Graves' disease using the American Thyroid Association guidelines. EDTA tubes collected nine milliliters of peripheral blood. This clonotype was obtained from a female donor with Graves disease. The input for sequencing was peripheral blood mononuclear cells (PBMCs), taken when the disease was refractory, from a patient treated with antithyroid drugs. This rearrangement joins TRBV29-1 to TRBJ2-5; the D is unclear. This CDR3 reads CSVEDRVRIKTQYF. The CDR3 nucleotides are TGCAGCGTTGAAGATCGGGTCCGTATAAAGACCCAGTACTTC. The complete variable domain, with remaining parts taken from reference TRBV29-1 and TRBJ2-5, reads SAVISQKPSRDICQRGTSLTIQCQVDSQVTMMFWYRQQPGQSLTLIATANQGSEATYESGFVIDKFPISRPNLTFSTLTVSNMSPEDSSIYLCSVEDRVRIKTQYFGPGTRLLVL.